This TCR beta chain was captured by sequencing in a study of blood T cell repertoires in COVID-19. Libraries were prepared by immunoSEQ multiplex PCR; TCRdb keeps only in-frame clonotypes and omits some of them. In the table there are some 210,000 clones, about 91% of which are singletons. The CDR3 is 12 residues long. The V gene lost 10 bases and the J gene lost 10 bases, with 17 bases spanning the gap. The V gene is TRBV12-3 or TRBV12-4, the J gene TRBJ2-1; D not resolved. The sample consisted of peripheral blood. The sequence was obtained from a man aged 25 to 40 with acute or convalescent COVID-19. The CDR3 nucleotides are TGTGCCACCGGTGCACCGAGACTGGAGCAGTTCTTC. Translated: CATGAPRLEQFF.